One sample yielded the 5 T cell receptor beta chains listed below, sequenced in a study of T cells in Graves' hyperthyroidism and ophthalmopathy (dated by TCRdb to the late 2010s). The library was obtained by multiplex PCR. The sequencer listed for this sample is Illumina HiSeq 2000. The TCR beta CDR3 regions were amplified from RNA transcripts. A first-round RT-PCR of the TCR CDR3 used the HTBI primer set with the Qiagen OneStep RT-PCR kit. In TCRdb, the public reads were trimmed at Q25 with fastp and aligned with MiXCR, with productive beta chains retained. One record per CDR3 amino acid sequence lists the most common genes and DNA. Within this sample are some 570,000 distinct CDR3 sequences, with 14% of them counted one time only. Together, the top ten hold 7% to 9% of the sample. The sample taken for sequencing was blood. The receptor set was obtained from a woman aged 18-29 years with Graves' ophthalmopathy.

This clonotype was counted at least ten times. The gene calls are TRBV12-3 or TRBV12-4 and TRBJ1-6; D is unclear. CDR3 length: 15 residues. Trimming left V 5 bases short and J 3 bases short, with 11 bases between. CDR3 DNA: TGTGCCAGCAGTCATCGGACCGGCTATAATTCACCCCTCCACTTT. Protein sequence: CASSHRTGYNSPLHF.

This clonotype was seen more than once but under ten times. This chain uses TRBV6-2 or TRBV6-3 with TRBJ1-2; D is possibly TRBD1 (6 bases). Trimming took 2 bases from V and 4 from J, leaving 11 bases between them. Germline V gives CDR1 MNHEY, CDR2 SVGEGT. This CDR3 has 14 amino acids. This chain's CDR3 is CASSYENRAYGYTF. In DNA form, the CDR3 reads TGTGCCAGCAGTTACGAGAACAGGGCCTATGGCTACACCTTC.

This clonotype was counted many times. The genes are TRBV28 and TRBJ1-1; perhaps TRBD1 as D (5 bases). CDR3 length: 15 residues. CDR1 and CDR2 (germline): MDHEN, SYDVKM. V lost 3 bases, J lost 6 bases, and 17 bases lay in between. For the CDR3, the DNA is TGTGCCAGCAGTTTGGGGCCTGATCCGCCAGCTGAAGCTTTCTTT. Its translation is CASSLGPDPPAEAFF.

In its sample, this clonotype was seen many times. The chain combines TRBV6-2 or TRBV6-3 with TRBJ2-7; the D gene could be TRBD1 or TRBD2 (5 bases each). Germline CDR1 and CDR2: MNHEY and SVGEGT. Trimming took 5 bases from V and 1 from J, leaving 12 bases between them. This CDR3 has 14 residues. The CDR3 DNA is TGTGCCAGCAGTCACCGGGACCCATCCTACGAGCAGTACTTC. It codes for CASSHRDPSYEQYF.

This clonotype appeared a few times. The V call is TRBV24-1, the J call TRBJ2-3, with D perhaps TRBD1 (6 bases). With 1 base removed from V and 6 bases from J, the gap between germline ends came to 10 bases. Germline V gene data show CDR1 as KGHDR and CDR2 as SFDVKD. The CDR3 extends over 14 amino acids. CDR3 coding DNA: TGTGCCACCAGTGATTTTGGGGGCCGGGATACGCAGTATTTT. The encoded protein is CATSDFGGRDTQYF.